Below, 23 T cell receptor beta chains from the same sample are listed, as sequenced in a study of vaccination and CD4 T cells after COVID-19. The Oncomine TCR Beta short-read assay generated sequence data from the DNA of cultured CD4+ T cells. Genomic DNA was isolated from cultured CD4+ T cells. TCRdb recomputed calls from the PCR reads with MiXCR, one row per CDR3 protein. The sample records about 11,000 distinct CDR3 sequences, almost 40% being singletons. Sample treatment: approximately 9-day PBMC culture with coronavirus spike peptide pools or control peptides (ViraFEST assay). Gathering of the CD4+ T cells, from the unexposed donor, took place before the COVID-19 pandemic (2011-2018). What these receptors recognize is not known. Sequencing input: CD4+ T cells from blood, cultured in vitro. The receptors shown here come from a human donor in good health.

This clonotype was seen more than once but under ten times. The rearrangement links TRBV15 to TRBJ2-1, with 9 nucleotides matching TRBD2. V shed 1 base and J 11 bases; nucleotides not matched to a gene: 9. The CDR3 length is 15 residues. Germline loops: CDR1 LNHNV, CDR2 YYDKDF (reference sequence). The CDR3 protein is CATSRVTGTSWKQFF. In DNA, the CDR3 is TGTGCCACCAGCAGAGTAACAGGGACTAGCTGGAAGCAGTTCTTC.

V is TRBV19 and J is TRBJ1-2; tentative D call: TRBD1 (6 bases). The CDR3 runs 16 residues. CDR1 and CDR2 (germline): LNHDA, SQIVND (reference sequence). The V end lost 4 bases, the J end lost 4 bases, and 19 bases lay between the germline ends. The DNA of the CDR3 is TGTGCCAGTAGTACCACAGGGCAGGGGCTCAGCTATGGCTACACCTTC. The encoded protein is CASSTTGQGLSYGYTF.

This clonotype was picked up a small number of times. CDR3 loop: CASNLDGSYEQYF. CDR3 in DNA: TGTGCCAGCAACTTAGACGGTTCCTACGAGCAGTACTTC. This rearrangement joins TRBV6-2 or TRBV6-3 to TRBJ2-7; no definite D call. CDR1 and CDR2 (germline): MNHEY, SVGEGT. Trimming stripped 7 bases from V and 1 base from J, with 11 bases between. The CDR3 contains 13 residues.

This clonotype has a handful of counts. CDR3 DNA: TGTGCCAGCACCGGGATAGGCACAGCCTACGAGCAGTACTTC. Protein sequence: CASTGIGTAYEQYF. This chain links TRBV2 with TRBJ2-7, with D possibly being TRBD2 (5 bases). Germline V gives CDR1 SNHLY, CDR2 FYNNEI. The CDR3 totals 14 residues. Trimming stripped 7 bases from V and 2 bases from J, with 15 bases between.

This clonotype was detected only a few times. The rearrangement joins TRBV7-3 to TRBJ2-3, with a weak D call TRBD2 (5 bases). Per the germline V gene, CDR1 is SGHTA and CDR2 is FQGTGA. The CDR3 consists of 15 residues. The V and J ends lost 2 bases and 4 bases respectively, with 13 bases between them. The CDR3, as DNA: TGTGCCAGCAGCTTAGGCTCCGGGGTCCCAGATACGCAGTATTTT. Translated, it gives CASSLGSGVPDTQYF.

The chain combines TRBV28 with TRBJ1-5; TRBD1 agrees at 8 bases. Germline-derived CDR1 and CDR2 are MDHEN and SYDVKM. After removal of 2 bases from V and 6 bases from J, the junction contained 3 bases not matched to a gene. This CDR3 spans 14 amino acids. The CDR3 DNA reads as TGTGCCAGCAGTTTAGCAGGGGGCGGTCAGCCCCAGCATTTT. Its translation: CASSLAGGGQPQHF. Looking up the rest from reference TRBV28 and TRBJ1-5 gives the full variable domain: DVKVTQSSRYLVKRTGEKVFLECVQDMDHENMFWYRQDPGLGLRLIYFSYDVKMKEKGDIPEGYSVSREKKERFSLILESASTNQTSMYLCASSLAGGGQPQHFGDGTRLSIL.

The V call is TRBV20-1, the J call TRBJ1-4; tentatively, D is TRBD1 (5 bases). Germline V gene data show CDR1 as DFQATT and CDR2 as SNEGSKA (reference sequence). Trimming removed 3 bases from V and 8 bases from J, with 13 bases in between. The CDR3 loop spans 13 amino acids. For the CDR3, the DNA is TGCAGTGCTAGGGGACCTTTGGACGAAAAACTGTTTTTT. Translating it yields CSARGPLDEKLFF.

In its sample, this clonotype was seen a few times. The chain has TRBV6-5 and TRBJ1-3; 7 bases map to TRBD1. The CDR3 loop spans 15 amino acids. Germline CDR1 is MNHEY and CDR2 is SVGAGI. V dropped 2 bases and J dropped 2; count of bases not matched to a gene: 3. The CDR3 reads CASSYGQGAGNTIYF. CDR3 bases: TGTGCCAGCAGTTACGGTCAGGGGGCTGGAAACACCATATATTTT.

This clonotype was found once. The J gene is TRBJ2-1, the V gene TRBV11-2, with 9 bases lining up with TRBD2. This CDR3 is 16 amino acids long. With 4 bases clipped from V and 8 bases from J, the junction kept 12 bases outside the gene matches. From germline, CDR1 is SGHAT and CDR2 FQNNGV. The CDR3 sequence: CASSSTGSGRWDEQFF. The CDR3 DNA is TGTGCCAGCAGCTCCACGGGTAGCGGGAGATGGGATGAGCAGTTCTTC.

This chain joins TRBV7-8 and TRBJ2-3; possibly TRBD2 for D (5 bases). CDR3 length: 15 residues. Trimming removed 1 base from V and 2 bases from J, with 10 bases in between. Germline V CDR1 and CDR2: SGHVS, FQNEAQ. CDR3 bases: TGTGCCAGCAGCTTAGAAGAGAGGGCCACAGATACGCAGTATTTT. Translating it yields CASSLEERATDTQYF.

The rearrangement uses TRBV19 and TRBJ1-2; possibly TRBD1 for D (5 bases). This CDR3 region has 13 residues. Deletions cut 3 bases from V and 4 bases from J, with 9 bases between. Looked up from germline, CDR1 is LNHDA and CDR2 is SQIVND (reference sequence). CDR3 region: CASSMRGVYGYTF. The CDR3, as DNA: TGTGCCAGTAGTATGCGGGGGGTCTATGGCTACACCTTC.

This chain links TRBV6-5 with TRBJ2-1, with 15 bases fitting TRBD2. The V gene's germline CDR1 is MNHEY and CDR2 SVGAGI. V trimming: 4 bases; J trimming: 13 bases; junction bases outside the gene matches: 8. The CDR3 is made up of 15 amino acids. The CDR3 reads CASSSPGTSGRQQFF. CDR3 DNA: TGTGCCAGCAGTTCCCCAGGGACTAGCGGGAGGCAACAGTTCTTC.

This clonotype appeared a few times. DNA for the CDR3: TGTGCCAGCAGTACCGGCCCGATACTCTATGGCTACACCTTC. Encoded protein: CASSTGPILYGYTF. The chain recombines TRBV28 with TRBJ1-2; D remains unclear. Germline-derived CDR1 and CDR2 are MDHEN and SYDVKM. CDR3 length: 14 residues. V gave up 5 bases and J gave up 4 bases, with 14 bases separating them.

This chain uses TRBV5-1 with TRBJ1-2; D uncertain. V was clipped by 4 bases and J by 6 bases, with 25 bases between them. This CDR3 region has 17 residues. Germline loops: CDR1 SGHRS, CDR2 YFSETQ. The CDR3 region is CASSPGPGQEGLNGYTF. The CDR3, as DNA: TGCGCCAGCAGCCCGGGTCCCGGCCAAGAGGGTTTGAATGGCTACACCTTC.

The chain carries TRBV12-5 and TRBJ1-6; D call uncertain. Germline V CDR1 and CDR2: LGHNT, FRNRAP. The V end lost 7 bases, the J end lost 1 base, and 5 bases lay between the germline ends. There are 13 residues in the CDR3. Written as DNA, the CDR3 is TGTGCTAGTGCCCTTTCCTATAATTCACCCCTCCACTTT. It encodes CASALSYNSPLHF.

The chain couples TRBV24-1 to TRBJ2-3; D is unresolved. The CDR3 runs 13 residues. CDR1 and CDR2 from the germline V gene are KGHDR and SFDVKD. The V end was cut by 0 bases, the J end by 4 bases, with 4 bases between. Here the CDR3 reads CATSDLVPDTQYF. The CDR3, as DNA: TGTGCCACCAGTGATTTGGTTCCAGATACGCAGTATTTT.

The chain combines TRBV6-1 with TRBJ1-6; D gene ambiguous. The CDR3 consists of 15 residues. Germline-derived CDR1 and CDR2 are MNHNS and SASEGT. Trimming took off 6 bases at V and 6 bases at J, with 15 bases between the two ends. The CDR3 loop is CASSKEASGNSPLHF. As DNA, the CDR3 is TGTGCCAGCAGCAAAGAAGCTAGCGGTAATTCACCCCTCCACTTT.

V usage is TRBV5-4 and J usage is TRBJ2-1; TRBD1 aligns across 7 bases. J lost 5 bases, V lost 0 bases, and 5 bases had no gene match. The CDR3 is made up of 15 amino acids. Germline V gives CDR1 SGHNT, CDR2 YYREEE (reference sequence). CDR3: CASSLDLGQNNEQFF. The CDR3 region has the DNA TGTGCCAGCAGCTTGGACCTGGGACAGAACAATGAGCAGTTCTTC.

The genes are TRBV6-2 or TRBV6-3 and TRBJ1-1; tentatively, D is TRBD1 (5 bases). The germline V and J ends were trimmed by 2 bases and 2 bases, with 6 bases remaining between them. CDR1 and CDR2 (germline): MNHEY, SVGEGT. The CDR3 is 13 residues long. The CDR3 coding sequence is TGTGCCAGCAGTTACCGGGACAACACTGAAGCTTTCTTT. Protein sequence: CASSYRDNTEAFF.

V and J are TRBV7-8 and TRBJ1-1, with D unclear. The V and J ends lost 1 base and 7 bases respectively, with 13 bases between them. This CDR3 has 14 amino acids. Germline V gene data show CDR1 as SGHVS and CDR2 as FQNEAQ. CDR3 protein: CASSLVERSGEAFF. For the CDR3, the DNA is TGTGCCAGCAGCTTAGTTGAACGATCTGGTGAAGCTTTCTTT.

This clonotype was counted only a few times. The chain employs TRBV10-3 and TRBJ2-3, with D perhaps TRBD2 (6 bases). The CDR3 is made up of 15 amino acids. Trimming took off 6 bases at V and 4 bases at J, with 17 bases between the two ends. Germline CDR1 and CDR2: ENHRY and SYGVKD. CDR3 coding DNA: TGTGCCATCAGCTCCGTCCCGGGCGGGGCAGATACGCAGTATTTT. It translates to CAISSVPGGADTQYF.

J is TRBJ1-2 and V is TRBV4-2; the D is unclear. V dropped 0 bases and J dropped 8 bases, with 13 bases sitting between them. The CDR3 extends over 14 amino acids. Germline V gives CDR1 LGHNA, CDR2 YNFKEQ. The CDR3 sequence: CASSQDKAGRGYTF. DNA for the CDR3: TGTGCCAGCAGCCAAGATAAGGCAGGCAGGGGCTACACCTTC.

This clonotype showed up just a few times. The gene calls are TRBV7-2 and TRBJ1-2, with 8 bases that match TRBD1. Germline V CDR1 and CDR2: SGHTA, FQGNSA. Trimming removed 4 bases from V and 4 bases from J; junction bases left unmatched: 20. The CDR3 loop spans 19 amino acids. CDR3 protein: CASSSPSRTGTGKGYGYTF. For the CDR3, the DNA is TGTGCCAGCAGCTCGCCTTCTAGGACAGGGACCGGGAAGGGCTATGGCTACACCTTC.